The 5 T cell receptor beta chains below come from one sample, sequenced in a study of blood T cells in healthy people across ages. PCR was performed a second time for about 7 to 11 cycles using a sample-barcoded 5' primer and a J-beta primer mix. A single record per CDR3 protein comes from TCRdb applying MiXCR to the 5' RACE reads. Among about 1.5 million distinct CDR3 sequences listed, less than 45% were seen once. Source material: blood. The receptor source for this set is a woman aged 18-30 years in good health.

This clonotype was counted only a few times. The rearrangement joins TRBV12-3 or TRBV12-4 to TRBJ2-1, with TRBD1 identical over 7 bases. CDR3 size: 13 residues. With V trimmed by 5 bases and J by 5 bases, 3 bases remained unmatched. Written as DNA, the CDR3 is TGTGCCAGCAGTACCCAGGGGGACAATGAGCAGTTCTTC. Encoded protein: CASSTQGDNEQFF.

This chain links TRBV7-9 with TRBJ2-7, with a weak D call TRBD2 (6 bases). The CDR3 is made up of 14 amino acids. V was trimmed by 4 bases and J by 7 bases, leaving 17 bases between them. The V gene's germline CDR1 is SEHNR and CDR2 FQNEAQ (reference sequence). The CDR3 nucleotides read TGTGCCAGCAGCTCCTCGGGAGTGTCCGGTGAGCAGTACTTC. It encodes CASSSSGVSGEQYF.

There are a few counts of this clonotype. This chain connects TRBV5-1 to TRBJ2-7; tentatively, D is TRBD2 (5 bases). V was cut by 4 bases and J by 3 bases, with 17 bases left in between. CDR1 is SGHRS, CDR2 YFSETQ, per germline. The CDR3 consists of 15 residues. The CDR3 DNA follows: TGCGCCAGCAGCCCGGAGGTAGGGAATCTCTACGAGCAGTACTTC. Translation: CASSPEVGNLYEQYF. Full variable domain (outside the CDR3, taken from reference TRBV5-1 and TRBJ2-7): KAGVTQTPRYLIKTRGQQVTLSCSPISGHRSVSWYQQTPGQGLQFLFEYFSETQRNKGNFPGRFSGRQFSNSRSEMNVSTLELGDSALYLCASSPEVGNLYEQYFGPGTRLTVT.

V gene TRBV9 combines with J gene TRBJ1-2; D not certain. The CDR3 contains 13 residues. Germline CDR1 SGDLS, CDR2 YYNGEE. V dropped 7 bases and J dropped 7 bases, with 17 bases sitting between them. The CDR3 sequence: CASRMGEGGGYTF. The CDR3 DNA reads TGTGCCAGCCGCATGGGAGAGGGTGGTGGCTACACCTTC. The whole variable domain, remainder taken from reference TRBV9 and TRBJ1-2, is DSGVTQTPKHLITATGQRVTLRCSPRSGDLSVYWYQQSLDQGLQFLIQYYNGEERAKGNILERFSAQQFPDLHSELNLSSLELGDSALYFCASRMGEGGGYTFGSGTRLTVV.

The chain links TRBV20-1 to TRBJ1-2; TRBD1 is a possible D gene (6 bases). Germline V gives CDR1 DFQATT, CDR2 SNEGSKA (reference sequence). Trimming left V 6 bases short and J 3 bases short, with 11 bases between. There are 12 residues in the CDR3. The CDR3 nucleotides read TGCAGTGCCCGAGGGGGGTACTATGGCTACACCTTC. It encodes CSARGGYYGYTF.